This TCR beta chain was observed in a study of T cells in Graves' hyperthyroidism and ophthalmopathy. Germline loops: CDR1 DFQATT, CDR2 SNEGSKA (reference sequence). The V and J ends lost 5 bases and 0 bases respectively, with 14 bases between them. This CDR3 spans 14 amino acids. The CDR3 regions of TCR beta were amplified from RNA transcripts. During a first-round RT-PCR of the TCR CDR3, the HTBI primer set was used. TCRdb reanalysed the multiplex PCR reads using MiXCR and keeps one entry per CDR3 protein. The sample shows a few hundred thousand distinct CDR3 sequences, 12% to 15% of them seen only once.

V and J are TRBV20-1 and TRBJ2-7; D is unclear. This sequence originates from a woman between 35 and 50 years old with Graves' hyperthyroidism. The sample taken for sequencing was blood. The CDR3 protein is CSASNLRTSYEQYF. CDR3 coding DNA: TGCAGTGCTTCCAACCTACGAACCTCCTACGAGCAGTACTTC.